Listed here are 32 T cell receptor beta chains from one sample, sequenced in a study of blood T cell repertoires in COVID-19. The protocol was immunoSEQ multiplex PCR, while the TCRdb copy is restricted to in-frame clones and leaves out a portion. The sample includes around 250,000 clones, approximately 88% of them seen just once. The sample was peripheral blood. Every receptor here comes from a human donor in a cohort sampled during active COVID-19.

The chain has TRBV5-6 and TRBJ2-7, with 8 nucleotides matching TRBD1. This CDR3 has 15 amino acids. The germline gives CDR1 SGHDT, CDR2 YYEEEE. The ends lost 4 bases at V and 0 bases at J; junction bases unmatched: 6. CDR3: CASSRDRLSSYEQYF. The CDR3 DNA reads as TGTGCCAGCAGCCGGGACAGGCTGAGCTCCTACGAGCAGTACTTC.

The chain links TRBV7-8 to TRBJ2-5; 10 bases are shared with TRBD2. Trimming cost V 4 bases and J 5 bases; bases outside gene matches: 7. The germline gives CDR1 SGHVS, CDR2 FQNEAQ. The CDR3 has 15 residues. CDR3 region: CASSSQGLARETQYF. In nucleotides, the CDR3 is TGTGCCAGCAGCTCCCAGGGACTAGCGAGGGAGACCCAGTACTTC. Together with reference TRBV7-8 and TRBJ2-5, the CDR3 gives the full variable domain: GAGVSQSPRYKVAKRGQDVALRCDPISGHVSLFWYQQALGQGPEFLTYFQNEAQLDKSGLPSDRFFAERPEGSVSTLKIQRTQQEDSAVYLCASSSQGLARETQYFGPGTRLLVL.

The rearrangement uses TRBV28 and TRBJ2-7; D is uncertain. Germline lookup yields CDR1 MDHEN and CDR2 SYDVKM. The length of the CDR3 is 14 residues. V was shortened by 5 bases and J by 0 bases, with 11 bases between the two germline ends. The CDR3, as DNA: TGTGCCAGCAGTCTGATTCGGAGCTCCTACGAGCAGTACTTC. Translating gives CASSLIRSSYEQYF. The complete variable domain, with remaining parts taken from reference TRBV28 and TRBJ2-7, reads DVKVTQSSRYLVKRTGEKVFLECVQDMDHENMFWYRQDPGLGLRLIYFSYDVKMKEKGDIPEGYSVSREKKERFSLILESASTNQTSMYLCASSLIRSSYEQYFGPGTRLTVT.

The rearrangement joins TRBV27 to TRBJ2-2; 13 bases are a match to TRBD2. With 0 bases clipped from V and 6 bases from J, the junction kept 4 bases outside the gene matches. Germline-derived CDR1 and CDR2 are MNHEY and SMNVEV (reference sequence). The CDR3 runs to 17 residues. The CDR3 nucleotides read TGTGCCAGCAGTTTATCCCAGACTAGCGGGAGGTCCGGGGAGCTGTTTTTT. It encodes CASSLSQTSGRSGELFF.

Here the CDR3 reads CASSLQTGELFF. As DNA, the CDR3 is TGTGCCAGCAGCCTCCAGACCGGGGAGCTGTTTTTT. The chain combines TRBV13 with TRBJ2-2; D is uncertain. The CDR3 has 12 amino acids. V dropped 5 bases and J dropped 5 bases, with 6 bases sitting between them. From germline, CDR1 is PRHDT and CDR2 FYEKMQ (reference sequence).

The genes are TRBV7-2 and TRBJ2-5, with 9 positions matching TRBD2. The CDR3 is 14 residues long. Per the germline V gene, CDR1 is SGHTA and CDR2 is FQGNSA. V lost 6 bases to trimming and J lost 1 base; unmatched junction nucleotides: 3. DNA of the CDR3: TGTGCCAGCAGAATGCGGGGGGGCCAAGAGACCCAGTACTTC. Protein sequence: CASRMRGGQETQYF.

The chain recombines TRBV16 with TRBJ2-7; TRBD2 matches at 8 bases. Germline loops: CDR1 KGHSY, CDR2 FQNENV. This CDR3 is 16 amino acids long. V was pared by 2 bases and J by 6 bases, with 12 bases of the junction left unmatched. CDR3 residues: CASSQRSVSGGSEQYF. CDR3 nucleotide sequence: TGTGCCAGCAGCCAACGGTCCGTAAGCGGGGGCTCCGAGCAGTACTTC. Supplemented by reference TRBV16 and TRBJ2-7, the full variable domain reads GEEVAQTPKHLVRGEGQKAKLYCAPIKGHSYVFWYQQVLKNEFKFLISFQNENVFDETGMPKERFSAKCLPNSPCSLEIQATKLEDSAVYFCASSQRSVSGGSEQYFGPGTRLTVT.

The genes are TRBV6-4 and TRBJ2-5, with D perhaps TRBD1 or TRBD2 (6 bases each). In germline, CDR1 is MRHNA, CDR2 SNTAGT. V was clipped by 4 bases and J by 3 bases, with 12 bases between them. This CDR3 is built from 14 residues. CDR3 nucleotides: TGTGCCAGCAGTGCCTCGGGGGCGGAAGAGACCCAGTACTTC. It encodes CASSASGAEETQYF.

This chain links TRBV5-1 with TRBJ1-1, with a tentative D call TRBD1 (6 bases). The V end lost 5 bases, the J end lost 3 bases, and 11 bases lay between the germline ends. Germline loops: CDR1 SGHRS, CDR2 YFSETQ. The CDR3 extends over 13 amino acids. The CDR3: CASSQGKDTEAFF. In DNA form, the CDR3 reads TGCGCCAGCAGTCAGGGGAAGGACACTGAAGCTTTCTTT.

V is TRBV6-2 or TRBV6-3 and J is TRBJ1-1; D ambiguous. Germline CDR1 is MNHEY and CDR2 is SVGEGT. The CDR3 runs 13 residues. Trimming removed 6 bases from V and 3 bases from J, with 11 bases in between. CDR3 in amino acids: CASSIEVHTEAFF. Written as DNA, the CDR3 is TGTGCCAGCAGCATCGAGGTGCACACTGAAGCTTTCTTT.

V is TRBV28 and J is TRBJ2-1, with D tentatively TRBD2 (8 bases). V was clipped by 11 bases and J by 0 bases, with 17 bases between them. Germline CDR1 is MDHEN and CDR2 is SYDVKM. The CDR3 is 15 residues long. CDR3 coding DNA: TGTGCCCTAAGGGACAGCGGGGGCTCCTACAATGAGCAGTTCTTC. It encodes CALRDSGGSYNEQFF.

The chain combines TRBV30 with TRBJ1-2; 9 bases match TRBD1. V dropped 2 bases and J dropped 6; count of bases not matched to a gene: 10. This CDR3 region has 15 residues. Germline V gives CDR1 GTSNPN, CDR2 SVGIG (reference sequence). The CDR3 bases are TGTGCCTGGAGTCTGGAGGTAGGGACAGGGAATGGCTACACCTTC. This sequence encodes CAWSLEVGTGNGYTF.

The chain has TRBV6-1 and TRBJ2-3; TRBD1 aligns across 7 bases. Germline assignment: CDR1 MNHNS and CDR2 SASEGT. With V trimmed by 4 bases and J by 3 bases, 10 bases remained unmatched. This CDR3 spans 16 amino acids. CDR3 residues: CASSVQTGTETDTQYF. CDR3 bases: TGTGCCAGCAGTGTACAGACAGGGACCGAAACAGATACGCAGTATTTT.

The rearrangement uses TRBV7-6 and TRBJ2-7, with 10 bases aligning to TRBD1. There are 16 residues in the CDR3. The germline gives CDR1 SGHVS, CDR2 FNYEAQ. The J segment lost 3 bases and the V segment lost 1 base, leaving 6 bases of the junction unmatched. The CDR3 nucleotides read TGTGCCAGCAGCTTAGTAGCCGGACAGGGGGTCTACGAGCAGTACTTC. Its protein product is CASSLVAGQGVYEQYF.

The DNA of the CDR3 is TGTGCCAGCTCACCCCCCTTTTTAGGAGGTGGGAACACTGAAGCTTTCTTT. Encoded protein: CASSPPFLGGGNTEAFF. V and J are TRBV18 and TRBJ1-1; D ambiguous. CDR3 length: 17 residues. The germline gives CDR1 KGHSH, CDR2 LQKENI. V shed 3 bases and J shed 1 base, with 18 bases lying between them.

The rearrangement links TRBV9 to TRBJ2-3, with D possibly TRBD2 on 6 matching bases. The germline V and J ends were trimmed by 1 base and 5 bases, with 14 bases remaining between them. The CDR3 runs 15 residues. Per germline, CDR1 SGDLS and CDR2 YYNGEE. The CDR3 sequence: CASSVNLAEVDTQYF. As DNA, the CDR3 is TGTGCCAGCAGCGTAAACTTAGCGGAGGTAGATACGCAGTATTTT.

The rearrangement joins TRBV27 to TRBJ1-5, with D tentatively TRBD1 (5 bases). The CDR3 is 13 residues long. Trimming took off 5 bases at V and 7 bases at J, with 12 bases between the two ends. CDR1 is MNHEY, CDR2 SMNVEV, per germline (reference sequence). This chain's CDR3 is CASSPTRGQPQHF. The CDR3 DNA reads TGTGCCAGCAGTCCCACACGGGGGCAGCCCCAGCATTTT.

The rearrangement joins TRBV4-2 to TRBJ2-7, with 14 bases fitting TRBD2. This CDR3 has 17 residues. Germline V CDR1 and CDR2: LGHNA, YNFKEQ. Trimming cost V 2 bases and J 1 base; bases outside gene matches: 4. CDR3 loop: CASSQSGTSGGSYEQYF. In DNA, the CDR3 is TGTGCCAGCAGCCAATCCGGGACTAGCGGGGGTTCCTACGAGCAGTACTTC.

The gene calls are TRBV5-1 and TRBJ2-7; the D is unclear. The CDR3 spans 14 residues. CDR1 and CDR2 (germline): SGHRS, YFSETQ. The V and J ends lost 0 bases and 0 bases respectively, with 7 bases between them. The CDR3 protein is CASSLDTSSYEQYF. CDR3 nucleotide sequence: TGCGCCAGCAGCTTGGATACGAGCTCCTACGAGCAGTACTTC.

This clone has a single count. The chain is built from TRBV25-1 and TRBJ2-7; 10 bases fit TRBD2. The CDR3 spans 17 residues. Germline V lookup: CDR1 MGHDK, CDR2 SYGVNS. J was trimmed by 7 bases and V by 6 bases; bases with no gene match: 18. The CDR3, as DNA: TGTGCCAGCAGAGGCCCGGCTAGCGGGAGAGCGTATGGGGAGCAGTACTTC. This sequence encodes CASRGPASGRAYGEQYF.

The chain couples TRBV6-5 to TRBJ2-1, with D possibly being TRBD1 (5 bases). The CDR3 runs to 16 residues. Trimming pared 4 bases from V and 0 bases from J, leaving 13 bases between. CDR1 and CDR2 (germline): MNHEY, SVGAGI. The CDR3 loop reads CASSSLGASSYNEQFF. CDR3 coding DNA: TGTGCCAGCAGTTCCTTAGGGGCTAGCTCCTACAATGAGCAGTTCTTC.

This clone was recorded only once. J is TRBJ1-3 and V is TRBV3-1 (or the pseudogene TRBV3-2); D uncertain. CDR1 and CDR2 from the germline V gene are LGHDT and YNNKEL (reference sequence). Trimming left V 1 base short and J 0 bases short, with 13 bases between. The CDR3 contains 17 residues. CDR3 DNA sequence: TGTGCCAGCAGCCAAGTTTTTAGGAGAGTCTCTGGAAACACCATATATTTT. As protein: CASSQVFRRVSGNTIYF.

V is TRBV19 and J is TRBJ1-1; tentatively, D is TRBD1 (5 bases). V lost 10 bases and J lost 0, with 12 bases in between. The CDR3 runs 13 residues. Germline loops: CDR1 LNHDA, CDR2 SQIVND (reference sequence). CDR3 protein: CATIRGMNTEAFF. CDR3 DNA sequence: TGTGCCACTATAAGGGGTATGAACACTGAAGCTTTCTTT.

V usage is TRBV7-6 and J usage is TRBJ2-1; D not certain. The CDR3 is 13 residues long. The V gene lost 5 bases and the J gene lost 5 bases, with 10 bases spanning the gap. Germline V gives CDR1 SGHVS, CDR2 FNYEAQ. The CDR3 spells CASSPFPDNEQFF. In DNA form, the CDR3 reads TGTGCCAGCAGCCCCTTTCCGGACAATGAGCAGTTCTTC.

The chain uses TRBV10-3 and TRBJ1-2; 7 positions agree with TRBD1. The germline CDR1 and CDR2 sequences are ENHRY and SYGVKD. J was trimmed by 4 bases and V by 4 bases; bases with no gene match: 3. This CDR3 is built from 13 residues. The DNA for the CDR3 is TGTGCCATCAGTGTAACAGGGGTCTATGGCTACACCTTC. The encoded protein is CAISVTGVYGYTF.

The genes are TRBV12-5 and TRBJ2-5; the D gene is possibly TRBD1 (6 bases). The V end was cut by 3 bases, the J end by 7 bases, with 9 bases between. The CDR3 runs 12 residues. The germline gives CDR1 LGHNT, CDR2 FRNRAP. The CDR3 spells CASGLMTGTQYF. DNA for the CDR3: TGTGCTAGTGGTTTAATGACAGGGACCCAGTACTTC.

This chain uses TRBV28 with TRBJ2-3; TRBD2 aligns across 10 bases. Germline lookup yields CDR1 MDHEN and CDR2 SYDVKM. The CDR3 has 18 residues. V shed 6 bases, J shed 0 bases, and the junction held 12 bases outside the gene matches. CDR3 coding DNA: TGTGCCAGCAGAAGAACCCCTGGACTAGCGGAAAGCACAGATACGCAGTATTTT. Protein: CASRRTPGLAESTDTQYF.

This clone was observed once. J is TRBJ1-1 and V is TRBV7-2; 8 bases fit TRBD1. Germline-derived CDR1 and CDR2 are SGHTA and FQGNSA. This CDR3 is 14 amino acids long. Losses at the gene ends were 6 bases for V and 0 bases for J; bases not matched to a gene: 3. DNA for the CDR3: TGTGCCAGCAGTCGACAGGGGCTGAACACTGAAGCTTTCTTT. It yields the protein CASSRQGLNTEAFF.

This chain uses TRBV25-1 with TRBJ1-2; D is uncertain. The length of the CDR3 is 12 residues. Looked up from germline, CDR1 is MGHDK and CDR2 is SYGVNS. V lost 3 bases, J lost 3 bases, and 5 bases lay in between. Here the CDR3 reads CASSDRDYGYTF. The CDR3 nucleotides read TGTGCCAGCAGTGATCGGGACTATGGCTACACCTTC.

This chain joins TRBV29-1 and TRBJ1-5; D gene unclear. The CDR3 extends over 14 amino acids. V was cut by 4 bases and J by 4 bases, with 14 bases left in between. Germline assignment: CDR1 SQVTM and CDR2 ANQGSEA. The CDR3 here is CSVASGTGNQPQHF. The CDR3 DNA is TGCAGCGTTGCTTCGGGAACGGGGAATCAGCCCCAGCATTTT.

The CDR3, as DNA: TGCGCCAGCAGCCTCGACAGGGGCGATACGCAGTATTTT. Its translation: CASSLDRGDTQYF. V gene TRBV4-3 combines with J gene TRBJ2-3; 8 bases agree with TRBD1. This CDR3 is 13 amino acids long. The V and J ends lost 4 bases and 6 bases, in that order; junction bases with no gene match: 3. CDR1 is LGHNA and CDR2 is YSLEER in the germline V gene.

DNA for the CDR3: TGTGCCAGCAGCGAGGAGGGGGGATGGACAGGGCAGGAGACCCAGTACTTC. This gives the protein CASSEEGGWTGQETQYF. The genes are TRBV9 and TRBJ2-5; 8 nucleotides align to TRBD1. V dropped 3 bases and J dropped 5; count of bases not matched to a gene: 15. The length of the CDR3 is 17 residues. CDR1 is SGDLS, CDR2 YYNGEE, per germline.